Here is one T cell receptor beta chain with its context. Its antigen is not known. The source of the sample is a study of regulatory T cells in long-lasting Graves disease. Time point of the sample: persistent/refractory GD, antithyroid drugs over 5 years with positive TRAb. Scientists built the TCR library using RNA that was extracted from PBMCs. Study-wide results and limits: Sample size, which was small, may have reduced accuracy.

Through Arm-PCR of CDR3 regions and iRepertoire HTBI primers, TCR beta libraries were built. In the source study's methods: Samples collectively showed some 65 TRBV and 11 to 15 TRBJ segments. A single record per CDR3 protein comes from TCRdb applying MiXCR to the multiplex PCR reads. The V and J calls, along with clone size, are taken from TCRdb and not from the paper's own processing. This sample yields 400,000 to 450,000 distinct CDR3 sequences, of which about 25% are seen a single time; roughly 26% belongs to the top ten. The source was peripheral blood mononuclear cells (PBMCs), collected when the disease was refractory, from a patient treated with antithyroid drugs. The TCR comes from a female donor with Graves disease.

The CDR3 nucleotides are TGTGCCAGCAGCTTGGGAGGGAGAGGGGAAGAGACCCAGTACTTC. Its translation is CASSLGGRGEETQYF. The rearrangement joins TRBV5-4 to TRBJ2-5; D may be TRBD1 or TRBD2 (5 bases each). Per germline, CDR1 SGHNT and CDR2 YYREEE (reference sequence). This CDR3 has 15 amino acids. V was trimmed by 0 bases and J by 3 bases, leaving 12 bases between them.